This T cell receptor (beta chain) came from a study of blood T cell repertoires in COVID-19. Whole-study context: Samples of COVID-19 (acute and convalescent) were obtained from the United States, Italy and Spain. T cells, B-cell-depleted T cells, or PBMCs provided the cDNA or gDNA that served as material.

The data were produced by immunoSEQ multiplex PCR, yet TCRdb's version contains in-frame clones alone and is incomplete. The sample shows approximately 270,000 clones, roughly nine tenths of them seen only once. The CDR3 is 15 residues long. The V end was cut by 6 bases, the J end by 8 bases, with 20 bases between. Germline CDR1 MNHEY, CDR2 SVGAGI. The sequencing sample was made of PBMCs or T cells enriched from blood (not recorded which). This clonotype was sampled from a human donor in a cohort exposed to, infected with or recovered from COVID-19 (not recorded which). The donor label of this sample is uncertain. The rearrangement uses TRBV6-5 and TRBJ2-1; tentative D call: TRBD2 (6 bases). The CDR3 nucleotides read TGTGCCAGCAGGCCGGGGGTAGGCGATCCCGATGAGCAGTTCTTC. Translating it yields CASRPGVGDPDEQFF.